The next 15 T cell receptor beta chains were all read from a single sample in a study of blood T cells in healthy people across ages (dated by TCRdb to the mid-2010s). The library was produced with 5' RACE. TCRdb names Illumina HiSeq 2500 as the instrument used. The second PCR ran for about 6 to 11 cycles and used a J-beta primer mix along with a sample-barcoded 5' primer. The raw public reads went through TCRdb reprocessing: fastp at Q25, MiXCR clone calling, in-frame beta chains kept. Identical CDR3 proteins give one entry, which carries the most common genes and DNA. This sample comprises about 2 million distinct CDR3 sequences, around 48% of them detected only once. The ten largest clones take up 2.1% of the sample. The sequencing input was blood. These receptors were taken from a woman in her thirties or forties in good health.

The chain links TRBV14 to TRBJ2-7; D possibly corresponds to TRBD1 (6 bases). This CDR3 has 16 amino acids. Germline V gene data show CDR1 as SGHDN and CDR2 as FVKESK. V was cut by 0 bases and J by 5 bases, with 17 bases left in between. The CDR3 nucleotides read TGTGCCAGCAGCCAAGATCGAACAGGGATTCGCCACGAGCAGTACTTC. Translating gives CASSQDRTGIRHEQYF.

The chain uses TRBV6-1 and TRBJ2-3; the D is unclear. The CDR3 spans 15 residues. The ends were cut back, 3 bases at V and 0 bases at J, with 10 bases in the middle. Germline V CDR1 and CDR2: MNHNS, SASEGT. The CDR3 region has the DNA TGTGCCAGCAGTGAGTCGGAAACTAGCACAGATACGCAGTATTTT. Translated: CASSESETSTDTQYF.

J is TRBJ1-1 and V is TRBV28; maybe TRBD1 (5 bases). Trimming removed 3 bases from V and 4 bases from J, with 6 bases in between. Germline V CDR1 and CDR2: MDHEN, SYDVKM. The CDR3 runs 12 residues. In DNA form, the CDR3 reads TGTGCCAGCAGTTTGACAGTCACTGAAGCTTTCTTT. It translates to CASSLTVTEAFF.

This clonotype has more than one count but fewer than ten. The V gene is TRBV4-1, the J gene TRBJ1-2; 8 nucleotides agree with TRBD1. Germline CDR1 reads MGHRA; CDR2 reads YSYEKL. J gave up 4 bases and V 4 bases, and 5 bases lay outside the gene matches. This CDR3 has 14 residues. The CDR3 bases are TGCGCCAGCAGCCGGGACAGGATGCCCTATGGCTACACCTTC. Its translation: CASSRDRMPYGYTF.

The CDR3 nucleotides read TGTGCCAGCAGCTTAGGGGCTTACTCCTACGAGCAGTACTTC. It is translated as CASSLGAYSYEQYF. The chain couples TRBV7-9 to TRBJ2-7, with D unclear. V shed 1 base and J shed 0 bases, with 7 bases lying between them. The CDR3 runs to 14 residues. The germline CDR1 and CDR2 sequences are SEHNR and FQNEAQ (reference sequence). Complete variable domain (other parts from reference TRBV7-9 and TRBJ2-7): DTGVSQNPRHKITKRGQNVTFRCDPISEHNRLYWYRQTLGQGPEFLTYFQNEAQLEKSRLLSDRFSAERPKGSFSTLEIQRTEQGDSAMYLCASSLGAYSYEQYFGPGTRLTVT.

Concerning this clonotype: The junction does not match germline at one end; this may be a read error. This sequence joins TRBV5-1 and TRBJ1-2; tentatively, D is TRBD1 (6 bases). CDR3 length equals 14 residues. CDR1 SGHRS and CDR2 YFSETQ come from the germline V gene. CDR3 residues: CASSFPDSIYDYTF. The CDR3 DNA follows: TGCGCCAGCAGCTTCCCGGACAGCATTTATGACTACACCTTC.

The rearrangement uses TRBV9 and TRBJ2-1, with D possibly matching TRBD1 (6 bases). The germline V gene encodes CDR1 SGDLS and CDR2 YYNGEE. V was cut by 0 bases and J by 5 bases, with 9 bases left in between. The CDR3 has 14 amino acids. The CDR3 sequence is CASSVGQAHNEQFF. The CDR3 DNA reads TGTGCCAGCAGCGTAGGACAGGCGCACAATGAGCAGTTCTTC. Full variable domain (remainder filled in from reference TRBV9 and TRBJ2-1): DSGVTQTPKHLITATGQRVTLRCSPRSGDLSVYWYQQSLDQGLQFLIQYYNGEERAKGNILERFSAQQFPDLHSELNLSSLELGDSALYFCASSVGQAHNEQFFGPGTRLTVL.

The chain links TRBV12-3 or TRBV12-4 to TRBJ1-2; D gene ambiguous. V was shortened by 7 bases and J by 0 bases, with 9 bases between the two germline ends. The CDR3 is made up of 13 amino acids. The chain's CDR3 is CASKQGTNYGYTF. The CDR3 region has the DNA TGTGCCAGCAAACAAGGGACTAACTATGGCTACACCTTC.

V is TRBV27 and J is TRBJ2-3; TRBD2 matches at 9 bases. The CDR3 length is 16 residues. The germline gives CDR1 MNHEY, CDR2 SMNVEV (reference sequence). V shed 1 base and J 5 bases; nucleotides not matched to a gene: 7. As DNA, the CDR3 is TGTGCCAGCAGTTTATGGGGCGGGGGGGCAAGAGATACGCAGTATTTT. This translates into CASSLWGGGARDTQYF.

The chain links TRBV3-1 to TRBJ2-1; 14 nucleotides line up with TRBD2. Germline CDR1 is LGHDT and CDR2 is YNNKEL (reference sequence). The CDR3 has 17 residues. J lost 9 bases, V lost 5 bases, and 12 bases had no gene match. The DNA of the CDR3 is TGTGCCAGCAGCTTCCCAGGACTAGCGGGGGGTCTGAGTGAGCAGTTCTTC. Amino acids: CASSFPGLAGGLSEQFF.

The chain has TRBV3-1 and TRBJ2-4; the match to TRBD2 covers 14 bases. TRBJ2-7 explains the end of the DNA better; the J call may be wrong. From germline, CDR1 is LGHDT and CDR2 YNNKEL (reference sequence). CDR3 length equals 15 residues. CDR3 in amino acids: CASSKGLAGVYEQYF. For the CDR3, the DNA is TGTGCCAGCAGCAAGGGACTAGCGGGGGTCTACGAGCAGTACTTC.

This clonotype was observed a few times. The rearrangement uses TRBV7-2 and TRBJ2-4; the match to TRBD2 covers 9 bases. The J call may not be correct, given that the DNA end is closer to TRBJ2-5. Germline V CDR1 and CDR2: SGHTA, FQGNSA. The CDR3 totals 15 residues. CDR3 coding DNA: TGTGCCAGCAGCTTAGGTTTTAGCGGGGGACAGACCCAGTACTTC. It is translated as CASSLGFSGGQTQYF.

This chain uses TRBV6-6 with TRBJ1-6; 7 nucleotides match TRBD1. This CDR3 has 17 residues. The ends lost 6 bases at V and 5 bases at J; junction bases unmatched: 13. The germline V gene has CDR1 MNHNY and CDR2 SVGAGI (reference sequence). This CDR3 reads CASRGGRGGQNNSPLHF. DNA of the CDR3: TGTGCCAGCAGAGGCGGCCGAGGGGGACAGAATAATTCACCCCTCCACTTT.

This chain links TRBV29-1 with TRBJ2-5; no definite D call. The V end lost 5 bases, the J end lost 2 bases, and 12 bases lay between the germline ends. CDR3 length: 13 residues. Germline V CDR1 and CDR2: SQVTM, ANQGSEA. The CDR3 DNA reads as TGCAGCGTTACACCTCAGTGTCAAGAGACCCAGTACTTC. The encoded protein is CSVTPQCQETQYF. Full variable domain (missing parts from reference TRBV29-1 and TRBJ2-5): SAVISQKPSRDICQRGTSLTIQCQVDSQVTMMFWYRQQPGQSLTLIATANQGSEATYESGFVIDKFPISRPNLTFSTLTVSNMSPEDSSIYLCSVTPQCQETQYFGPGTRLLVL.

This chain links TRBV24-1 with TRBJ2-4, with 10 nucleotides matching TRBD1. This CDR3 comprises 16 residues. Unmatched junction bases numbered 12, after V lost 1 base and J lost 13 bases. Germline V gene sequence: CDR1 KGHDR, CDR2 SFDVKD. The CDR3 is CATSDLPRDRGGEQYF. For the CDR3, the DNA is TGTGCCACCAGTGATTTACCCCGGGACAGGGGAGGGGAGCAGTACTTC.